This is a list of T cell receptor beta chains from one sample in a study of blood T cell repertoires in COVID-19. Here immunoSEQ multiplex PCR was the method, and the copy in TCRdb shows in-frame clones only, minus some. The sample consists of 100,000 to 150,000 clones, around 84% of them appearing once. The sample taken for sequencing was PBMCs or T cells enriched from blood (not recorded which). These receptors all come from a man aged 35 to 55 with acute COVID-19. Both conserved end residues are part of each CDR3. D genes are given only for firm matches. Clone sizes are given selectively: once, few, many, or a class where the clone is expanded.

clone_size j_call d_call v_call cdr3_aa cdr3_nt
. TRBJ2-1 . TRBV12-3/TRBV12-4 CASSQLGEQFF TGTGCCAGCAGTCAACTAGGTGAGCAGTTCTTC
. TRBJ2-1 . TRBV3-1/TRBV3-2 CASSQASGIGSYNEQFF TGTGCCAGCAGCCAAGCGTCCGGGATAGGCTCCTACAATGAGCAGTTCTTC
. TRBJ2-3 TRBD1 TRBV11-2 CASSMGQGGADTQYF TGTGCCAGCAGCATGGGACAGGGAGGCGCAGATACGCAGTATTTT
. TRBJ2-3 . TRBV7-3 CASSFGGDTQYF TGTGCCAGCAGCTTCGGGGGAGATACGCAGTATTTT
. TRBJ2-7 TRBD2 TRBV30 CAWSVGGAYEQYF TGTGCCTGGAGTGTCGGGGGGGCCTACGAGCAGTACTTC
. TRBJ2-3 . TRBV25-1 CASSESGKGIADTQYF TGTGCCAGCAGTGAATCCGGGAAGGGAATCGCAGATACGCAGTATTTT
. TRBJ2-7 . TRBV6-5 CASRAPGVPGDEQYF TGTGCCAGCAGGGCTCCAGGGGTCCCAGGCGACGAGCAGTACTTC
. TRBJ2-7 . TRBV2 CATRATSYEQYF TGTGCCACGAGGGCCACTTCCTACGAGCAGTACTTC
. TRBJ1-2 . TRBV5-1 CASSLQGNYGYTF TGCGCCAGCAGCCTTCAGGGGAACTATGGCTACACCTTC
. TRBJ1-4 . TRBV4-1 CASSLDDSKGWGRPNEKLFF TGCGCCAGCAGCCTAGACGACTCAAAAGGGTGGGGCCGGCCTAATGAAAAACTGTTTTTT
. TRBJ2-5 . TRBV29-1 CSVPGLAQETQYF TGCAGCGTCCCGGGACTCGCTCAAGAGACCCAGTACTTC
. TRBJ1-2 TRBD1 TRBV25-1 CASSSQGANYGYTF TGTGCCAGCAGTAGTCAGGGGGCGAACTATGGCTACACCTTC
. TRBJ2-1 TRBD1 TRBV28 CASSRQGAAWDEQFF TGTGCCAGCAGTCGACAGGGGGCGGCTTGGGATGAGCAGTTCTTC
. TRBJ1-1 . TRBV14 CASSLGHAREAFF TGTGCCAGCAGCTTGGGACATGCAAGAGAAGCTTTCTTT
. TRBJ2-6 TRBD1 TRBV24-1 CATSDFLETGPSGANVLTF TGTGCCACCAGTGATTTTCTGGAGACAGGGCCTTCTGGGGCCAACGTCCTGACTTTC
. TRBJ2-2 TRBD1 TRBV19 CATGTDTGELFF TGTGCCACGGGGACAGACACCGGGGAGCTGTTTTTT
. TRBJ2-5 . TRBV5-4 CASSLGGQMEETQYF TGTGCCAGCAGCTTGGGGGGCCAGATGGAAGAGACCCAGTACTTC
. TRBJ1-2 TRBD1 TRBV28 CASSWRTGSGYTF TGTGCCAGCAGTTGGAGGACAGGGAGTGGCTACACCTTC
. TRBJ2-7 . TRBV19 CASSSQRGTNEQYF TGTGCCAGTAGTTCTCAAAGGGGGACCAACGAGCAGTACTTC
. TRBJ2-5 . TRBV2 CASRAQETQYF TGTGCCAGCAGGGCCCAAGAGACCCAGTACTTC
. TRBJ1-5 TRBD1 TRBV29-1 CSVSGQGGQPQHF TGCAGCGTCTCGGGACAGGGCGGACAGCCCCAGCATTTT
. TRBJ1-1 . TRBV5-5 CASSFQGSTEAFF TGTGCCAGCAGCTTCCAGGGGAGCACTGAAGCTTTCTTT
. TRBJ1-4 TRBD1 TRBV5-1 CASRHAGGALYEKLFF TGCGCCAGCAGGCACGCAGGGGGCGCCTTGTATGAAAAACTGTTTTTT
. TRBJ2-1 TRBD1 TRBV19 CASSIRQGVKNEQFF TGTGCCAGTAGTATCCGACAGGGGGTTAAGAATGAGCAGTTCTTC
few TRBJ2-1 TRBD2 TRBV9 CASSASEAGNNEQFF TGTGCCAGCAGCGCCTCCGAAGCGGGAAACAATGAGCAGTTCTTC
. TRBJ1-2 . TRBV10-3 CAGGQGRKNTF TGTGCCGGAGGGCAGGGAAGGAAGAACACCTTC
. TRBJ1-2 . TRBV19 CASSIASGRDYGYTF TGTGCCAGTAGTATAGCATCAGGGAGGGACTATGGCTACACCTTC
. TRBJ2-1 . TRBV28 CASSSAGAGENEQFF TGTGCCAGCAGTTCCGCGGGGGCGGGAGAGAATGAGCAGTTCTTC
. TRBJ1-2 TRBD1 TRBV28 CASSSGQGDGYTF TGTGCCAGCAGTTCGGGACAGGGGGATGGCTACACCTTC
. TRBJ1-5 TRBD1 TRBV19 CASSSGGGNQPQHF TGTGCCAGTAGTTCAGGGGGTGGGAATCAGCCCCAGCATTTT
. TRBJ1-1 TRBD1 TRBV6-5 CASSLTGGTEAFF TGTGCCAGCAGTCTAACAGGGGGAACTGAAGCTTTCTTT
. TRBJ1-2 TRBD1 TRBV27 CAGGQGRKDGYTF TGTGCCGGGGGACAGGGGAGAAAAGATGGCTACACCTTC
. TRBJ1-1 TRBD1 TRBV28 CASSKTGGSTEAFF TGTGCCAGCAGTAAGACAGGGGGCAGCACTGAAGCTTTCTTT
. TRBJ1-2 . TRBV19 CASSRTALYGYTF TGTGCCAGTAGTAGGACAGCTTTGTATGGCTACACCTTC
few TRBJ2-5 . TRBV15 CATSTSRSSGETQYF TGTGCCACCAGCACCTCTAGGAGTTCTGGCGAGACCCAGTACTTC
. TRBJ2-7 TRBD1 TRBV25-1 CASSGVGTVSYEQYF TGTGCCAGCAGTGGGGTAGGGACAGTCTCCTACGAGCAGTACTTC
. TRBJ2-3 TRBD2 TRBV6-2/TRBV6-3 CASSTGRSSQYF TGTGCCAGCAGCACCGGGAGGTCTTCGCAGTATTTT
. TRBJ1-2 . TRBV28 CASSPALTESNYGYTF TGTGCCAGCAGTCCCGCCTTGACAGAGTCTAACTATGGCTACACCTTC
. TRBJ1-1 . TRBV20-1 CSASGLDEEGTEAFF TGCAGTGCTAGTGGCCTGGATGAGGAGGGCACTGAAGCTTTCTTT
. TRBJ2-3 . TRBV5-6 CASSLNPGSTDTQYF TGTGCCAGCAGCTTGAATCCGGGGAGCACAGATACGCAGTATTTT
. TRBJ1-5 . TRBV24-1 CATSSGTASNQPQHF TGTGCCACCTCGAGTGGAACAGCTAGCAATCAGCCCCAGCATTTT
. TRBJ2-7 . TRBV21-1 CASSKCWGEGDRPYEQYF TGTGCCAGCAGCAAGTGTTGGGGGGAAGGGGACAGGCCCTACGAGCAGTACTTC
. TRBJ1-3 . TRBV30 CAWSANSGNTIYF TGTGCCTGGAGCGCTAACTCGGGAAACACCATATATTTT
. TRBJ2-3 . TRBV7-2 CASSLVSWRPSTDTQYF TGTGCCAGCAGCTTAGTTTCATGGAGACCTAGCACAGATACGCAGTATTTT
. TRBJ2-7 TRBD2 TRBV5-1 CARRGGREQYF TGCGCCCGACGGGGGGGGCGCGAGCAGTACTTC
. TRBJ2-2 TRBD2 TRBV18 CASSSRIAGDNTGELFF TGTGCCAGCTCAAGCCGCATAGCGGGAGATAACACCGGGGAGCTGTTTTTT
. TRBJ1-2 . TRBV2 CASTTDISNYGYTF TGTGCCAGCACTACAGACATCTCTAACTATGGCTACACCTTC
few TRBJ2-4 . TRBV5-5 CASSHRARNIQYF TGTGCCAGCAGCCACAGGGCGAGAAACATTCAGTACTTC
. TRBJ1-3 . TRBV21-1 CASSSKRDRGVSNGNTIYF TGTGCCAGCAGCAGCAAAAGGGACAGGGGGGTCTCGAATGGAAACACCATATATTTT
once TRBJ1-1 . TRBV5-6 CASSRQEGTEAFF TGTGCCAGCAGCCGACAGGAAGGCACTGAAGCTTTCTTT
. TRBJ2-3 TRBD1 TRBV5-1 CASSPGQGPDTQYF TGCGCCAGCAGCCCTGGACAGGGACCAGATACGCAGTATTTT
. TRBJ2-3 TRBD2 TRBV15 CATSRPTSGRIGKADTQYF TGTGCCACCAGCAGACCCACTAGCGGGAGAATTGGGAAGGCAGATACGCAGTATTTT
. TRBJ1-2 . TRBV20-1 CSASNRPNGYTF TGCAGTGCTAGTAACAGACCCAATGGCTACACCTTC
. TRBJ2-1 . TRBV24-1 CATSGFSASSYNEQFF TGTGCCACCAGTGGCTTTAGCGCGAGCTCCTACAATGAGCAGTTCTTC
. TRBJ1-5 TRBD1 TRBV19 CASSRRQGGGQPQHF TGTGCCAGTAGCCGTAGACAGGGAGGAGGTCAGCCCCAGCATTTT